These T cell receptor beta chains were read from a single sample in a study of blood T cell repertoires in COVID-19. Measured with immunoSEQ multiplex PCR; TCRdb has only the in-frame clones, and not every one. The repertoire holds 200,000 or so clones, 75% to 90% seen once, with less than 4.5% in the top ten. Sequences were obtained from PBMCs or T cells enriched from blood (not recorded which). The receptors stem from a woman aged 40 to 55 with acute COVID-19. Each CDR3 is given with its conserved first and last residue. A D gene is named only where the DNA matches it firmly. Size is omitted from some rows. Given values are once, few, many or a class for expanded clones.

abundance,v_gene,d_gene,j_gene,CDR3aa,CDR3nt
once,TRBV24-1,TRBD1,TRBJ1-5,CATSETGTGNQPQHF,TGTGCCACCAGTGAAACCGGGACAGGGAATCAGCCCCAGCATTTT
NA,TRBV5-1,NA,TRBJ1-2,CASSPNDTPGGYTF,TGCGCCAGCAGTCCGAATGACACCCCCGGCGGCTACACCTTC
NA,TRBV5-1,NA,TRBJ2-1,CASSLDLNNEQFF,TGCGCCAGCAGCTTGGACTTAAACAATGAGCAGTTCTTC
NA,TRBV4-1,NA,TRBJ1-1,CASSQTGPTEAFF,TGCGCCAGCAGCCAAACAGGGCCCACTGAAGCTTTCTTT
NA,TRBV4-1,NA,TRBJ2-7,CASSQGPFAGELTSGHEQYF,TGCGCCAGCAGCCAAGGCCCCTTCGCAGGGGAATTAACGTCGGGGCACGAGCAGTACTTC
few,TRBV7-9,NA,TRBJ1-4,CASSLGQGSTTNEKLFF,TGTGCCAGCAGCTTAGGGCAGGGTTCCACAACTAATGAAAAACTGTTTTTT
NA,TRBV4-3,TRBD2,TRBJ2-1,CASSQDSGFYNEQFF,TGCGCCAGCAGCCAAGATAGCGGGTTCTACAATGAGCAGTTCTTC
few,TRBV11-3,TRBD2,TRBJ2-1,CASSLDFSGEQFF,TGTGCCAGCAGCTTAGATTTTAGCGGGGAGCAGTTCTTC
once,TRBV12-3/TRBV12-4,NA,TRBJ2-3,CASSSRWLDTQYF,TGTGCCAGCAGTTCTCGTTGGCTAGATACGCAGTATTTT
once,TRBV7-8,NA,TRBJ2-7,CASSYSLQGAYEQYF,TGTGCCAGCAGCTACAGCCTTCAAGGGGCCTACGAGCAGTACTTC
NA,TRBV7-2,TRBD1,TRBJ1-1,CASSQGAIQNTEAFF,TGTGCCAGCAGCCAGGGGGCAATACAGAACACTGAAGCTTTCTTT
NA,TRBV5-1,TRBD1,TRBJ2-7,CASSAGTVQGQYF,TGCGCCAGCAGCGCCGGGACAGTGCAAGGGCAGTACTTC
NA,TRBV6-1,NA,TRBJ1-1,CASSEMSRDTEAFF,TGTGCCAGCAGTGAAATGTCTCGGGACACTGAAGCTTTCTTT
NA,TRBV5-1,TRBD1,TRBJ1-4,CASSLVQGEGDEKLFF,TGCGCCAGCAGCTTGGTACAGGGGGAAGGTGATGAAAAACTGTTTTTT
NA,TRBV19,NA,TRBJ2-1,CASSARPGTPFF,TGTGCCAGTAGTGCAAGACCCGGGACTCCGTTCTTC
NA,TRBV4-1,TRBD2,TRBJ2-1,CASSSPSGVQNEQFF,TGCGCCAGCAGCTCCCCTAGCGGGGTACAGAATGAGCAGTTCTTC
NA,TRBV20-1,TRBD1,TRBJ2-7,CSASAPGQGPYEQYF,TGCAGTGCTAGTGCTCCGGGACAGGGCCCCTACGAGCAGTACTTC
many,TRBV15,NA,TRBJ1-6,CATRGAGGNSPLHF,TGTGCCACCAGGGGGGCTGGTGGTAATTCACCCCTCCACTTT
NA,TRBV7-2,NA,TRBJ1-1,CASSLRVDTEAFF,TGTGCCAGCAGCCTACGGGTGGATACTGAAGCTTTCTTT
once,TRBV7-8,TRBD1,TRBJ2-3,CASSPSRDSQEDTQYF,TGTGCCAGCAGTCCATCCCGGGACAGCCAAGAAGATACGCAGTATTTT
NA,TRBV5-4,NA,TRBJ2-1,CASRQGGEGSYNEQFF,TGTGCCAGCAGACAGGGTGGTGAGGGTTCCTACAATGAGCAGTTCTTC